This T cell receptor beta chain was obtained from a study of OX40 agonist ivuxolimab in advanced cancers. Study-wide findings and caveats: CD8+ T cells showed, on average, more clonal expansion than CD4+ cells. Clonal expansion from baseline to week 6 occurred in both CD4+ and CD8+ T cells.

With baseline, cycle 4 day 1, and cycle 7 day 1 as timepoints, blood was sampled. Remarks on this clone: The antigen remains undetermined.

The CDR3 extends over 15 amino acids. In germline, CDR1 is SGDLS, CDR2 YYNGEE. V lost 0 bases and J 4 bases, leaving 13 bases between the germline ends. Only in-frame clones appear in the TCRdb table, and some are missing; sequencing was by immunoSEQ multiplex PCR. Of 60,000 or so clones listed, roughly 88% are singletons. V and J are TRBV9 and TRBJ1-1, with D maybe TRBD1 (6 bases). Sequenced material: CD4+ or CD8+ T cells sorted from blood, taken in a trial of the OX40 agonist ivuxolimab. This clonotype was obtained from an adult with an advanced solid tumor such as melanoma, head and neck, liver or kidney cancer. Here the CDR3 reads CASSVGGGRATEAFF. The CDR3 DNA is TGTGCCAGCAGCGTAGGTGGGGGGCGAGCCACTGAAGCTTTCTTT.